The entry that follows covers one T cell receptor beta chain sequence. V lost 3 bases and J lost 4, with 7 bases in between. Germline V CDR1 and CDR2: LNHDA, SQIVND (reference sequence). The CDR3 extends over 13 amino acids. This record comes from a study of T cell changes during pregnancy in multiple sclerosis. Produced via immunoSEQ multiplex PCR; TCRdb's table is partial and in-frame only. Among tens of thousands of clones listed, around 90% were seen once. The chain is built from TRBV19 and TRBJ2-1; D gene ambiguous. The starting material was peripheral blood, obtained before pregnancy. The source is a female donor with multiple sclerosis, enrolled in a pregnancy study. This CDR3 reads CASSIKPYNEQFF. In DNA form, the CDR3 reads TGTGCCAGTAGTATTAAGCCGTACAATGAGCAGTTCTTC.